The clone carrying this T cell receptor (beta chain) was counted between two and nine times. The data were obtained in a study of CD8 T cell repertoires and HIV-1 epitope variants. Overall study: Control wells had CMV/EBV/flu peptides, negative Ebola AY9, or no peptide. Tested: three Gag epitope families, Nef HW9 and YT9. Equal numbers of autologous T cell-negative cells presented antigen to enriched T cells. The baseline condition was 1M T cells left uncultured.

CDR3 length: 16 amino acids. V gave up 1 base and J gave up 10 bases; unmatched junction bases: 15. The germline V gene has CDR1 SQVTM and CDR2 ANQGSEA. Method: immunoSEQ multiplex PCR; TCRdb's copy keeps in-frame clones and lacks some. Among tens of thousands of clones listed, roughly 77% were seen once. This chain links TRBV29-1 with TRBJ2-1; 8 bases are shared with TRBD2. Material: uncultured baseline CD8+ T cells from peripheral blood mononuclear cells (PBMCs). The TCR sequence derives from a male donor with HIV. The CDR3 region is CSVEVLGLASVREQFF. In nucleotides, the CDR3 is TGCAGCGTTGAAGTCCTAGGACTAGCATCCGTCAGGGAGCAGTTCTTC.